This T cell receptor (beta chain) was profiled in a study of long-term antiretroviral therapy in people with HIV. Researchers ran immunoSEQ v3.0 at survey level. Assay: immunoSEQ multiplex PCR; the TCRdb copy retains only in-frame clones and omits some. The sample yields about 23,000 clones, over 75% seen once. Sequences were derived from unsorted PBMCs, sampled 0.3 years after starting antiretroviral therapy. The clonotype comes from a man aged 45-65 years with HIV.

In DNA form, the CDR3 reads TGTGCCAGCAGCTTCCGGACAGGTTCCAATGAGCAGTTCTTC. Translation: CASSFRTGSNEQFF. This chain uses TRBV11-3 with TRBJ2-1, with 7 bases fitting TRBD1. The CDR3 covers 14 residues. Germline V CDR1 and CDR2: SGHNT, YENEEA. After removal of 3 bases from V and 6 bases from J, the junction contained 5 bases not matched to a gene.